This T cell receptor (beta chain) comes out of a study of T-cell memory formation after mild COVID-19. Study results and limitations: SARS-CoV-2 specificity was not confirmed for second-wave clones peaking on day 37. Memory from before infection featured some responding clones, which suggests cross-reactive memory joined. Researchers report contracting CD4+ clones mostly in CM and EM, with CD8+ clones in EMRA.

TCRdb independently ran MiXCR on the 5' RACE reads; one entry per CDR3 protein. The sample lists under 350,000 distinct CDR3 sequences; under 20% were seen once. The germline V and J ends were trimmed by 0 bases and 1 base, with 12 bases remaining between them. Looked up from germline, CDR1 is LGHNA and CDR2 is YNFKEQ. The CDR3 sequence is 16 residues long. In this sample, this clonotype turned up a few times. The target antigen is unknown. Specimen: PBMCs or a T cell subset sorted from them (not recorded which). This sequence joins TRBV4-2 and TRBJ2-5, with D perhaps TRBD1 (6 bases). This receptor was taken from a man aged 18 to 35 who had mild COVID-19 (a few samples of this study predate the infection). Cell type and time point are not known. The DNA of the CDR3 is TGTGCCAGCAGCCAAGATTTGACAGGCCCCCAAGAGACCCAGTACTTC. It specifies CASSQDLTGPQETQYF.